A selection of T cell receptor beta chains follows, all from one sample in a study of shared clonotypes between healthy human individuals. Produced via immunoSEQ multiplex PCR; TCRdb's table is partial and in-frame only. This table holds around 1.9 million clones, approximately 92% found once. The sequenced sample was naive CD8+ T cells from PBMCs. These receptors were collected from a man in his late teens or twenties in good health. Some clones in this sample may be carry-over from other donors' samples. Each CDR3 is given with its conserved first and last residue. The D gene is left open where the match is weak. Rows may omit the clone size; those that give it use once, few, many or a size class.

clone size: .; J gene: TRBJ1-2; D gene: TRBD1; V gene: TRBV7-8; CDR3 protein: CASSLFFGTGDYTF; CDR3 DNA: TGTGCCAGCAGCTTATTTTTTGGGACAGGAGACTACACCTTC
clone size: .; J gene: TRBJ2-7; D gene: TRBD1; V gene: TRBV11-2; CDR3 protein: CATKDRGGYEQYF; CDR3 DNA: TGTGCCACCAAGGACAGGGGGGGGTACGAGCAGTACTTC
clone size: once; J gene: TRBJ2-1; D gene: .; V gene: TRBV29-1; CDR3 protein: CSPVLSSGRHYNEQFF; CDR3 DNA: TGCAGCCCCGTCCTATCTAGTGGGAGGCACTACAATGAGCAGTTCTTC
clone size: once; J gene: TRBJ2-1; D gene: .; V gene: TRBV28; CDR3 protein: CASSFGGNRRNEQFF; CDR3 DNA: TGTGCCAGCAGCTTTGGGGGCAACAGGAGGAATGAGCAGTTCTTC
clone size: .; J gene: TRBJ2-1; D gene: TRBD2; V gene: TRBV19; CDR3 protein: CASSPSGGYDEQFF; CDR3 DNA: TGTGCCAGTAGTCCTAGCGGTGGGTATGATGAGCAGTTCTTC
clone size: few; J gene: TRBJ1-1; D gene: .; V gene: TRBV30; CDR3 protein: CAWSQGRWTEAFF; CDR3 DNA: TGTGCCTGGAGTCAGGGGAGGTGGACTGAAGCTTTCTTT
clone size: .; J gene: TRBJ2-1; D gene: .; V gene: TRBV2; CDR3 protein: CASSPTSSRARGWFF; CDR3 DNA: TGTGCCAGCAGTCCGACTAGCTCCCGGGCCAGGGGTTGGTTCTTC
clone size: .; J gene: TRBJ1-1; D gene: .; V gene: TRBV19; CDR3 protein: CASSIEPRGPEAFF; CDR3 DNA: TGTGCCAGTAGTATAGAGCCGCGGGGCCCTGAAGCTTTCTTT
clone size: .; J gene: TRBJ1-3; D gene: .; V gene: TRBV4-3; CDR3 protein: CASSQNKKNTIYF; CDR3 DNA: TGCGCCAGCAGCCAAAACAAGAAAAACACCATATATTTT
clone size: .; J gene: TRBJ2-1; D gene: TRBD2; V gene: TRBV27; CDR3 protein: CASSLSWRGAPHNEQFF; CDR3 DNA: TGTGCCAGCAGTTTATCCTGGCGGGGGGCCCCTCACAATGAGCAGTTCTTC
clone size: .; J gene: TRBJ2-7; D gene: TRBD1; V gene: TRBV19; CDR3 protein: CASSTHGTATEYEQYF; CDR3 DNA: TGTGCCAGTAGTACACACGGGACAGCTACTGAGTACGAGCAGTACTTC
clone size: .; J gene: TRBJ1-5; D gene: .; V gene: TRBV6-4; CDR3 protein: CASRPDPGKQPQHF; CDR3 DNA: TGTGCCAGCAGACCGGACCCGGGGAAACAGCCCCAGCATTTT
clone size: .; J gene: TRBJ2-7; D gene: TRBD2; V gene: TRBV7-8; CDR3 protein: CASSMGLAGGPFLSSYEQYF; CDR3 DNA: TGTGCCAGCAGCATGGGACTAGCGGGAGGTCCTTTCCTGAGCTCCTACGAGCAGTACTTC
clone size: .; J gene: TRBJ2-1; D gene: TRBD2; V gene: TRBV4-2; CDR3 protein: CASSLSGTAPGEQFF; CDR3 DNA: TGTGCCAGCAGCCTAAGCGGGACGGCCCCAGGGGAGCAGTTCTTC
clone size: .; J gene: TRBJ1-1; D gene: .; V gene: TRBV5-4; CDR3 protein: CASIKGGEAFF; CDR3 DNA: TGTGCCAGCATCAAAGGGGGGGAAGCTTTCTTT
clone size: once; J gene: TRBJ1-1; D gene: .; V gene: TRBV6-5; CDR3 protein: CASSYRDKARTEAFF; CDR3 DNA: TGTGCCAGCAGTTACAGGGACAAAGCCAGGACTGAAGCTTTCTTT
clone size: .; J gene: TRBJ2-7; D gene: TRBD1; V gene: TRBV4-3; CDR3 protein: CASSRGTGVPYEQYF; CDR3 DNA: TGCGCCAGCAGCCGAGGGACAGGGGTCCCCTACGAGCAGTACTTC
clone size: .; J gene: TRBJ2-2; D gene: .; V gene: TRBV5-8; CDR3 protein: CASSSRDPGELFF; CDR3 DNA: TGTGCCAGCAGCTCCCGTGACCCCGGGGAGCTGTTTTTT
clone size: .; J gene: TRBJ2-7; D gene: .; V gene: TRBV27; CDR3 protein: CASSLSGAETYEQYF; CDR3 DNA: TGTGCCAGCAGTTTATCGGGGGCGGAGACCTACGAGCAGTACTTC
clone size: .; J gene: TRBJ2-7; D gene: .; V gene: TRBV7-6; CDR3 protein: CASSLERSYEQYF; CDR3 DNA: TGTGCCAGCAGCTTAGAGAGGTCCTACGAGCAGTACTTC
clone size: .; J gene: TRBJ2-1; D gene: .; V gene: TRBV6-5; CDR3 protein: CASRTDRTSYNEQFF; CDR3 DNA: TGTGCCAGCAGAACCGACAGGACATCCTACAATGAGCAGTTCTTC
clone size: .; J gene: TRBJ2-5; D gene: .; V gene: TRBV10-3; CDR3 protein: CAISSGTRTTKETQYF; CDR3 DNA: TGTGCCATCAGTTCCGGGACACGAACAACAAAAGAGACCCAGTACTTC
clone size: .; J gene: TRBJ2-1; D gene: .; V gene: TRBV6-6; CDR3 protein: CASSFPSGPAYNEQFF; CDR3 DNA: TGTGCCAGCAGTTTCCCTTCGGGGCCTGCTTACAATGAGCAGTTCTTC
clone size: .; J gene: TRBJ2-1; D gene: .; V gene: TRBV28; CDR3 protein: CASSFSGNEQFF; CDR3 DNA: TGTGCCAGCAGCTTTAGCGGCAATGAGCAGTTCTTC
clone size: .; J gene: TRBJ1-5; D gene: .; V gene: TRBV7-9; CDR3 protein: CASSPEDGQNQPQHF; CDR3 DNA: TGTGCCAGCAGCCCCGAAGACGGGCAGAATCAGCCCCAGCATTTT
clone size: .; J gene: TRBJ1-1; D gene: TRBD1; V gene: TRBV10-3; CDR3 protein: CAISEGQANTEAFF; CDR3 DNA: TGTGCCATCAGTGAAGGACAGGCGAACACTGAAGCTTTCTTT
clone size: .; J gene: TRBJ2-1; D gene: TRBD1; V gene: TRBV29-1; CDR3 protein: CSVGTGGNYNEQFF; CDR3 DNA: TGCAGCGTTGGGACAGGGGGTAACTACAATGAGCAGTTCTTC
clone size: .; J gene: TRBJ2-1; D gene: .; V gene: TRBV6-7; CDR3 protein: CASSDGSYNEQFF; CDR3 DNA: TGTGCCAGCAGCGATGGAAGCTACAATGAGCAGTTCTTC
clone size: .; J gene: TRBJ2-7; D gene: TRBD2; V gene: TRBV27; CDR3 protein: CASSFGGSYEQYF; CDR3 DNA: TGTGCCAGCAGTTTCGGCGGGAGTTACGAGCAGTACTTC
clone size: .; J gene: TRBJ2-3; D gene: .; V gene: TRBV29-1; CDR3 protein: CSVPGTDTQYF; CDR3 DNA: TGCAGCGTTCCGGGCACAGATACGCAGTATTTT
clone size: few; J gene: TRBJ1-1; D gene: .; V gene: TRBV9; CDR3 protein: CASSPSGQGVEAFF; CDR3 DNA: TGTGCCAGCAGCCCCTCGGGACAAGGAGTTGAAGCTTTCTTT